Sequencing of this T cell receptor (beta chain) was carried out in a study of CD8 T cells in ankylosing spondylitis. This clonotype was counted at least ten times. Its antigen is still unknown. A quantitative 5'-RACE method, one with molecular barcodes, was used to make TCR beta libraries. TCRdb reprocessed the 5' RACE reads with MiXCR, giving one entry per CDR3 protein. The table lists about 160,000 distinct CDR3 sequences, 18% of them singletons. Overall study results and limits: Reportedly, disease-linked clones are significantly enriched in ankylosing spondylitis patients' matched synovial fluid.

The CDR3 is 14 amino acids. With 0 bases removed from V and 2 bases from J, the gap between germline ends came to 9 bases. Germline CDR1 reads SGHRS; CDR2 reads YFSETQ. Sequencing was performed on blood, either unsorted or a sorted T cell fraction (not recorded which). This chain connects TRBV5-1 to TRBJ2-7; D is uncertain. The sequence was obtained from a male donor with ankylosing spondylitis or in good health (not recorded which). The CDR3 DNA reads TGCGCCAGCAGCTTGGCCTCTGGGACCTACGAGCAGTACTTC. It yields the protein CASSLASGTYEQYF.